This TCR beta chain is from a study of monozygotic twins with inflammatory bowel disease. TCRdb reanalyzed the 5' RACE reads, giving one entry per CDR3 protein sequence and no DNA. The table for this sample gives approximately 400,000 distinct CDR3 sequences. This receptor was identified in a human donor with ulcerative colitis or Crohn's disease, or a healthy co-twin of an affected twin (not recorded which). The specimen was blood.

The CDR3 protein is CAILLRNEQFF. The V and J genes are TRBV10-3 and TRBJ2-1; checking the TCRdb D call of TRBD2 is not possible without DNA. Germline CDR1 and CDR2: ENHRY and SYGVKD. The CDR3 is made up of 11 amino acids.